This T cell receptor beta chain was observed in a study of blood T cell repertoires in COVID-19. Study details: From T cells, B-cell-depleted T cells, or PBMCs came the material, which was cDNA or gDNA.

The V end lost 3 bases, the J end lost 6 bases, and 9 bases lay between the germline ends. The CDR3 spans 13 residues. In germline, CDR1 is SGHTA, CDR2 FQGNSA. In the authors' methods: Reference gene primer amplification gave estimated nucleated cell counts. Here immunoSEQ multiplex PCR was the method, and the copy in TCRdb shows in-frame clones only, minus some. That table supplies the V and J calls and clone size; D and trimming were determined from the DNA. The table lists under 300,000 clones, over 70% of them singletons. This rearrangement joins TRBV7-2 to TRBJ2-1; D not certain. The sample comprised peripheral blood. This clonotype was obtained from a woman of 80 years or more with acute or convalescent COVID-19. DNA of the CDR3: TGTGCCAGCAGCTTTTACAAAACCAATGAGCAGTTCTTC. Its protein is CASSFYKTNEQFF.